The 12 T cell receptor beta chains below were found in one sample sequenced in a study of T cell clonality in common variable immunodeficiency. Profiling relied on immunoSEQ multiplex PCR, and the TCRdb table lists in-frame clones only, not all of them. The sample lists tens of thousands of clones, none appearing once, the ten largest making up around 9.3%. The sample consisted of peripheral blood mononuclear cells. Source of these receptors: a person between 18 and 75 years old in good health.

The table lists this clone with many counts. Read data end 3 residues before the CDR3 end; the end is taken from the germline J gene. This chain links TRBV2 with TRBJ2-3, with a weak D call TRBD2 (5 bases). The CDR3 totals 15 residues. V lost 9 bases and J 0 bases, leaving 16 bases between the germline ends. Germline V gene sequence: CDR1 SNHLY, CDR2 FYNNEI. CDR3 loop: CASLPSSTSTDTQYF. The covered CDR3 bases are TGTGCCAGTCTCCCTAGCAGTACTAGCACAGATACG.

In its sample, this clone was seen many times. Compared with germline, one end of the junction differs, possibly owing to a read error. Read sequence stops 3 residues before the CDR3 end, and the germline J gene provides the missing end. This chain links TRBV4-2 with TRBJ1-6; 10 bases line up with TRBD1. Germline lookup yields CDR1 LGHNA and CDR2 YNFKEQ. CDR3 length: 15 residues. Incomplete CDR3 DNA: TGCGCCAGCAGGCCTGGGGACAGGGGTGCTTCACCC. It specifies CASRPGDRGASP. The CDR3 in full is CASRPGDRGASPLHF.

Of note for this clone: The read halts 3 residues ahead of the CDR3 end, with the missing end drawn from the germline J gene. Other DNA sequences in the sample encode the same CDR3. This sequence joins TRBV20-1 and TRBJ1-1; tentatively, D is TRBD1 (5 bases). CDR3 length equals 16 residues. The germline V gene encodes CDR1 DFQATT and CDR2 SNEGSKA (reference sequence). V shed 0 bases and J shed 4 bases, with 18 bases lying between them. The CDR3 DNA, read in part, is TGCAGTGCTAGAGACCGGATTTCAGGGTGGGCCACTGAA. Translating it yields CSARDRISGWATE. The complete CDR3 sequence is CSARDRISGWATEAFF.

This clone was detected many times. CDR3 protein: CASRDRGLAGGYTF. The covered CDR3 bases are TGTGCCAGCCGGGACAGGGGTCTTGCGGGCGGC. The chain employs TRBV28 and TRBJ1-2; TRBD1 matches at 10 bases. The sequence runs out 3 residues before the end of the CDR3; the remainder is reconstructed from the germline J gene. CDR3 length: 14 amino acids. Germline V gene sequence: CDR1 MDHEN, CDR2 SYDVKM.

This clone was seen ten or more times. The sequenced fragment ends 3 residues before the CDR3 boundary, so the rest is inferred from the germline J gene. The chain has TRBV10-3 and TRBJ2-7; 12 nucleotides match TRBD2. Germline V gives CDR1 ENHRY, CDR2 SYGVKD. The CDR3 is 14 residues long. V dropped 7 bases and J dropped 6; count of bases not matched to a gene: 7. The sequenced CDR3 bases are TGTGCCATCAAAACTAGCGGGAGGTCGGCCGAG. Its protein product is CAIKTSGRSAE. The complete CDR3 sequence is CAIKTSGRSAEQYF.

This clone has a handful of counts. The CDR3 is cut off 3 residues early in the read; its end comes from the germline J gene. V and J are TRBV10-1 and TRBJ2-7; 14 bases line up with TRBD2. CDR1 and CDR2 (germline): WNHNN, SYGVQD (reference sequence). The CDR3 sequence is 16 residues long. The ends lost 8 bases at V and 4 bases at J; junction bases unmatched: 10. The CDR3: CASRAGTSGSGYEQYF. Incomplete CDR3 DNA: TGCGCCAGCCGAGCCGGGACTAGCGGGAGTGGATACGAG.

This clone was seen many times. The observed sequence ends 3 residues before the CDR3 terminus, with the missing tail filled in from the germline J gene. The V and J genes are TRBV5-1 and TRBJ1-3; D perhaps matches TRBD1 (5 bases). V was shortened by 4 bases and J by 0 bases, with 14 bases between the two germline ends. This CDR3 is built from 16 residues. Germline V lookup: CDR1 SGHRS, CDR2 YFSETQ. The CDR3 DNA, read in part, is TGCGCCAGCAGCCCGCAAGAGGGGCCCTCTGGAAACACC. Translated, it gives CASSPQEGPSGNT. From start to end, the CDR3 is CASSPQEGPSGNTIYF. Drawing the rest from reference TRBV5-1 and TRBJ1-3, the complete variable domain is KAGVTQTPRYLIKTRGQQVTLSCSPISGHRSVSWYQQTPGQGLQFLFEYFSETQRNKGNFPGRFSGRQFSNSRSEMNVSTLELGDSALYLCASSPQEGPSGNTIYFGEGSWLTVV.

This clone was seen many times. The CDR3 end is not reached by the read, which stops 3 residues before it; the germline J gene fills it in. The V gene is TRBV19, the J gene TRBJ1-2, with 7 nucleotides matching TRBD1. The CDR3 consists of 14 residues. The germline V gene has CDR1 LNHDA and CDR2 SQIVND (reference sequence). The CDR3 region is CASSIGTGTYGYTF. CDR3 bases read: TGTGCCAGTAGTATAGGGACAGGAACCTACGGC.

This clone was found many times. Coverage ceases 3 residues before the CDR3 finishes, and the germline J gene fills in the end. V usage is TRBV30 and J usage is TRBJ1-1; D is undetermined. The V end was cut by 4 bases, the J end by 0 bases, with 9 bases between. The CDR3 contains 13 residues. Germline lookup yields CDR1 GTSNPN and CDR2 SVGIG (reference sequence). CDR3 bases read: TGTGCCTGGACTTTAGGGTTGAACACTGAA. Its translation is CAWTLGLNTE. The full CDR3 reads CAWTLGLNTEAFF.

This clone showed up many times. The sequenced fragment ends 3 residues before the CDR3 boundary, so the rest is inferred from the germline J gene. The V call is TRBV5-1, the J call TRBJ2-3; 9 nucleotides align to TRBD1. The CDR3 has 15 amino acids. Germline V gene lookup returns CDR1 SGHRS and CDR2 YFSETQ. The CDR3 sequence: CASSSQTGGVDTQYF. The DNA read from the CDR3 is TGCGCCAGCAGCTCACAGACAGGGGGGGTGGACACG.

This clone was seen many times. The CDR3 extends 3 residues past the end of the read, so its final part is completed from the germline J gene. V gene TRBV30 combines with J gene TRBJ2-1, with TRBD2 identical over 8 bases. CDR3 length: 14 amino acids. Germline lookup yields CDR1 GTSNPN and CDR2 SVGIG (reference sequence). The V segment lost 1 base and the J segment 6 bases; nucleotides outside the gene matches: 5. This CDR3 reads CAWSALSGINEQFF. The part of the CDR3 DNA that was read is TGTGCCTGGAGTGCCCTTAGCGGGATCAATGAG.

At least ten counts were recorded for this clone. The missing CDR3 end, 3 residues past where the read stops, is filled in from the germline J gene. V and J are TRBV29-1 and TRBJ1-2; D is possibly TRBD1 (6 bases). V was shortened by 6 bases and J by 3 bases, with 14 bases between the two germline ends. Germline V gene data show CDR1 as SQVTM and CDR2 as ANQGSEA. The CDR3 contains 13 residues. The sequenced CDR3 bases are TGCAGCGTAAAAGGGGGGGGCTACTATGGC. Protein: CSVKGGGYYG. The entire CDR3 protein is CSVKGGGYYGYTF.